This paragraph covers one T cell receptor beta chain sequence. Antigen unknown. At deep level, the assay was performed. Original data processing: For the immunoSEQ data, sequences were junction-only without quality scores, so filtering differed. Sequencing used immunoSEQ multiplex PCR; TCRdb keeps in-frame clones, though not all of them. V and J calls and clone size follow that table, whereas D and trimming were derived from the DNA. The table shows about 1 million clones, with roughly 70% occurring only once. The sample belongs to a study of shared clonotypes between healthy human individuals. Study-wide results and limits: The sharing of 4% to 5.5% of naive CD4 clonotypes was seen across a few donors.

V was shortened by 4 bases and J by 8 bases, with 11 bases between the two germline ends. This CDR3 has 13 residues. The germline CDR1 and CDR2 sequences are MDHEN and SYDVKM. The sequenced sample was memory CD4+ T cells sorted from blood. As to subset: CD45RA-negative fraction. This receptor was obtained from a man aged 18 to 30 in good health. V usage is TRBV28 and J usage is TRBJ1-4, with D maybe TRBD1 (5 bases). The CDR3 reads CASSWGGTEKLFF. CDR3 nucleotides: TGTGCCAGCAGTTGGGGAGGGACCGAAAAACTGTTTTTT.